This TCR beta chain was sequenced during a study of blood T cells in healthy people across ages. Combining a sample-barcoded 5' primer with a J-beta primer mix, a second PCR ran for roughly 7 to 12 cycles. TCRdb reprocessed the 5' RACE reads with MiXCR, giving one entry per CDR3 protein. The data hold some 1.4 million distinct CDR3 sequences, with around 39% observed a single time. Germline-derived CDR1 and CDR2 are LGHDT and YNNKEL (reference sequence). Trimming removed 0 bases at V and 4 bases at J, with 19 bases between. The CDR3 sequence is 17 residues long. The rearrangement uses TRBV3-1 and TRBJ2-7, with D perhaps TRBD2 (7 bases). Sequencing input: blood. The receptor's source is a woman aged 18-35 years in good health. CDR3 in amino acids: CASSQEKTGLGQYEQYF. The CDR3 DNA sequence: TGTGCCAGCAGCCAAGAGAAGACAGGACTAGGACAATACGAGCAGTACTTC.